These 5 T cell receptor beta chains share one sample of origin, sequenced in a study of regulatory T cells in long-lasting Graves disease. Arm-PCR with iRepertoire HTBI primers amplified the CDR3 regions for these TCR beta libraries. Each CDR3 protein gets one entry after TCRdb re-called the multiplex PCR reads with MiXCR. The data contain about 330,000 distinct CDR3 sequences, around 15% of them singletons. Time point meaning: newly diagnosed GD, antithyroid drugs for less than 3 months. Extracted RNA from PBMCs served as the source of the TCR library. This same sample was also taken into another study, of T cells in Graves' hyperthyroidism and ophthalmopathy.

This specimen was peripheral blood mononuclear cells (PBMCs), taken at new diagnosis, from a patient treated with antithyroid drugs. The receptors stem from a woman between 18 and 30 years old with Graves disease.

The chain has TRBV5-1 and TRBJ2-2; no clear D gene. V was cut by 5 bases and J by 4 bases, with 9 bases left in between. This CDR3 has 13 amino acids. The germline V gene has CDR1 SGHRS and CDR2 YFSETQ. The CDR3 protein is CASRATTTGELFF. The CDR3 nucleotides are TGCGCCAGCAGAGCTACCACCACCGGGGAGCTGTTTTTT.

This clonotype has a handful of counts. The rearrangement links TRBV14 to TRBJ2-7; D tentatively fits TRBD1 or TRBD2 (6 bases each). Germline V gene sequence: CDR1 SGHDN, CDR2 FVKESK. CDR3 length: 13 residues. Trimming cost V 0 bases and J 7 bases, with 10 bases left between them. The CDR3 is CASSQELGGEQYF. CDR3 in DNA: TGTGCCAGCAGCCAAGAGTTAGGGGGGGAGCAGTACTTC.

This clonotype was observed at least ten times. The chain combines TRBV28 with TRBJ2-7; D unclear. The germline V and J ends were trimmed by 6 bases and 0 bases, with 12 bases remaining between them. This CDR3 comprises 14 residues. Per the germline V gene, CDR1 is MDHEN and CDR2 is SYDVKM. CDR3 in amino acids: CASSPLSRSYEQYF. CDR3 bases: TGTGCCAGCAGCCCCCTTAGTCGCTCCTACGAGCAGTACTTC.

This clonotype was counted between two and nine times. The chain is built from TRBV10-3 and TRBJ1-2; D uncertain. Looked up from germline, CDR1 is ENHRY and CDR2 is SYGVKD. V was cut by 5 bases and J by 4 bases, with 11 bases left in between. The CDR3 contains 13 residues. The CDR3 spells CAISNTDGYGYTF. Written as DNA, the CDR3 is TGTGCCATCAGTAACACGGACGGCTATGGCTACACCTTC.

This clonotype was recorded many times. The rearrangement uses TRBV7-9 and TRBJ2-7; D remains ambiguous. From germline, CDR1 is SEHNR and CDR2 FQNEAQ (reference sequence). The CDR3 extends over 14 amino acids. The V end lost 5 bases, the J end lost 6 bases, and 17 bases lay between the germline ends. The CDR3 is CASSPQVRSLEQYF. The CDR3 DNA reads as TGTGCCAGCAGCCCCCAGGTCAGGTCCCTCGAGCAGTACTTC. Complete variable domain (other parts from reference TRBV7-9 and TRBJ2-7): DTGVSQNPRHKITKRGQNVTFRCDPISEHNRLYWYRQTLGQGPEFLTYFQNEAQLEKSRLLSDRFSAERPKGSFSTLEIQRTEQGDSAMYLCASSPQVRSLEQYFGPGTRLTVT.